This T cell receptor (beta chain) was recorded in a study of blood T cell repertoires in COVID-19 (TCRdb year 2020). With regard to the full study: Samples from collaborators originated in the United States, Italy and Spain and spanned both the acute and convalescent phases of COVID-19. The prospective study material was composed of cDNA or gDNA derived from T cells, B-cell-depleted T cells, or PBMCs. Deeply sampled blood TCRbeta repertoires from subjects exposed to, actively infected with, or recovered from COVID-19 were included in the dataset. The repertoires were made available in a free public database intended to serve as a resource for research on the immune response to SARS-CoV-2. Samples were obtained from the ongoing ImmuneRACE study (first 160 participants) and from over 1,000 subjects provided by 6 global collaborators. A de-identified subject ID, COVID-19 status, age in years and sex were almost always included in the sample metadata. Where HLA class I and class II types were available, the types were taken from metadata supplied by the sample provider, not from assay-based typing. What the study reported, not specific to this receptor: How much clinical and demographic metadata was included differed by source and by participant, and the metadata was provided uncurated.

TCRbeta CDR3 regions were amplified from genomic DNA using the immunoSEQ Assay, a bias-controlled multiplex PCR. The paper's processing steps were these. Within the assay, amplification of reference gene primers was used to estimate how many nucleated cells each sample contained. To quantify the absolute abundance of each unique TCRbeta CDR3 rearrangement, sequence reads were collapsed and filtered. For each sample, productive Simpson clonality was calculated by taking the square root of Simpson's diversity index across productive rearrangements. In its TCRdb copy, this immuneACCESS table keeps in-frame sequences only and misses some clones. Where compared with another copy, unresolved V genes explain less than half of these, and the others have no known cause. The V and J calls and clone size are taken from that table; D and trimming were inferred from the DNA. This sample is represented by around 26,000 clones; roughly 85% of them were singletons. In total, the top ten clones hold roughly 8.6% of the sample.

Whole blood was collected in K2EDTA tubes by collaborating institutions according to the institutions' own protocols. For TCRbeta analysis, collaborators shipped samples in one of three forms: frozen whole blood, isolated PBMCs, or DNA extracted from either of those sample types. The CDR3, cysteine through phenylalanine, is 13 amino acids long. Here the CDR3 DNA is all that survives: 39 bases in frame from base 1. Relative to germline, V is 7 bases shorter and J is 0 bases shorter, with 4 bases between their ends. This clone appeared a single time. Its specific antigen is unknown. No much larger clonotype is one base removed from it; base qualities were not supplied.

What was sequenced was peripheral blood. The source of this sequence is a human donor with active COVID-19. The donor label of this sample is uncertain. The chain is assembled from TRBV12-3 or TRBV12-4 and TRBJ2-6, with no D gene named confidently. The CDR3 region: CASTLSGANVLTF. The sequenced DNA: TGTGCCAGCACCCTCTCTGGGGCCAACGTCCTGACTTTC.